This TCR beta chain was documented in a study of OX40 agonist ivuxolimab in advanced cancers. Across the whole study: Patients' therapy was ivuxolimab, an antibody that acts as an agonist of OX40 (CD134). From 23 to 79 years was the age range, with a mean of around 60 years, and 65% to 90% were male. The study, taken as a whole, reports: Averaging showed that CD8+ T cells had more expanded clones than CD4+ did.

Blood sampling took place at baseline, cycle 4 day 1, and cycle 7 day 1. A remark on this clone: Its antigen remains unidentified.

Germline V gene sequence: CDR1 LNHDA, CDR2 SQIVND (reference sequence). Trimming took 4 bases from V and 8 from J, leaving 17 bases between them. The CDR3 sequence is 14 residues long. Clones were read by immunoSEQ multiplex PCR, and TCRdb kept only the in-frame ones, dropping some. Of about 77,000 clones listed, 85% are singletons. The rearrangement uses TRBV19 and TRBJ1-2; D is uncertain. The sequence derives from an adult with an advanced solid tumor such as melanoma, head and neck, liver or kidney cancer. This specimen consisted of CD4+ or CD8+ T cells sorted from blood, obtained in a trial of the OX40 agonist ivuxolimab. Here the CDR3 DNA reads TGTGCCAGTAGTACGGTTCCGTCGAGTCGGGGCTACACCTTC. Protein product: CASSTVPSSRGYTF.